One and the same sample provided the 15 T cell receptor beta chains below, sequenced in a study of cytomegalovirus exposure and HLA in healthy donors. Amplification used 60 Vbeta primers and 13 Jbeta primers. Sequencing used immunoSEQ multiplex PCR; TCRdb keeps in-frame clones, though not all of them. The data show under 200,000 clones, around 78% seen once. Material: PBMCs. The receptor source for this set is a woman aged 25 to 39 in good health and CMV-seropositive.

This chain connects TRBV25-1 to TRBJ1-2; no reliable D call. Germline-derived CDR1 and CDR2 are MGHDK and SYGVNS. Trimming cost V 3 bases and J 8 bases, with 13 bases left between them. There are 13 residues in the CDR3. The CDR3 sequence: CASSDMWAQGYTF. CDR3 DNA: TGTGCCAGCAGTGATATGTGGGCTCAAGGCTACACCTTC.

The chain couples TRBV15 to TRBJ2-7; TRBD2 agrees at 8 bases. This CDR3 is 14 amino acids long. Germline V gives CDR1 LNHNV, CDR2 YYDKDF (reference sequence). J lost 3 bases, V lost 1 base, and 2 bases had no gene match. CDR3 in DNA: TGTGCCACCAGCAGAGTAGCGGGGCGCTACGAGCAGTACTTC. Encoded protein: CATSRVAGRYEQYF.

The chain couples TRBV14 to TRBJ2-1, with 10 bases lining up with TRBD2. J lost 7 bases, V lost 1 base, and 4 bases had no gene match. This CDR3 has 15 residues. Germline V gives CDR1 SGHDN, CDR2 FVKESK. The CDR3 DNA is TGTGCCAGCAGCCAAGGAGCGGGGGGGCTGAATGAGCAGTTCTTC. Amino acid sequence: CASSQGAGGLNEQFF.

The J gene is TRBJ2-3, the V gene TRBV5-1; D perhaps matches TRBD2 (5 bases). Trimming took 4 bases from V and 6 from J, leaving 15 bases between them. Germline V lookup: CDR1 SGHRS, CDR2 YFSETQ. This CDR3 has 14 residues. This CDR3 reads CASSIQGLADTQYF. CDR3 nucleotides: TGCGCCAGCAGCATTCAAGGGTTAGCGGATACGCAGTATTTT.

The sample holds a few counts of this clone. For the CDR3, the DNA is TGCGCCAGCAGCCGAAGGAGTTCGACTGAAGCTTTCTTT. Its translation is CASSRRSSTEAFF. This chain joins TRBV4-3 and TRBJ1-1; D remains ambiguous. The length of the CDR3 is 13 residues. Looked up from germline, CDR1 is LGHNA and CDR2 is YSLEER. V lost 4 bases and J lost 5, with 11 bases in between.

The V gene is TRBV28, the J gene TRBJ1-3; D gene uncertain. The germline V and J ends were trimmed by 2 bases and 9 bases, with 8 bases remaining between them. The germline gives CDR1 MDHEN, CDR2 SYDVKM. This CDR3 contains 12 residues. CDR3 loop: CASSLGTSTIYF. The CDR3 coding sequence is TGTGCCAGCAGTTTAGGTACAAGCACCATATATTTT.

This clone came up once. CDR3 coding DNA: TGCGCCAGCAGCCAGGGCAGGGGGCGTAATCAGCCCCAGCATTTT. Amino acid sequence: CASSQGRGRNQPQHF. The V gene is TRBV4-1, the J gene TRBJ1-5, with 8 bases that match TRBD1. V shed 3 bases and J 4 bases; nucleotides not matched to a gene: 5. The CDR3 loop spans 15 amino acids. Germline V gene data show CDR1 as MGHRA and CDR2 as YSYEKL.

This clone has just a few counts. The genes are TRBV4-3 and TRBJ2-1, with D hard to call. The CDR3 is 15 residues long. The V gene's germline CDR1 is LGHNA and CDR2 YSLEER. V gave up 0 bases and J gave up 0 bases, with 6 bases separating them. DNA for the CDR3: TGCGCCAGCAGCCAAGATGCTAACTCCTACAATGAGCAGTTCTTC. Translation: CASSQDANSYNEQFF.

This clone was seen just once. The chain carries TRBV6-6 and TRBJ2-2; D not certain. This CDR3 is built from 14 residues. Deletions cut 0 bases from V and 7 bases from J, with 9 bases between. The germline CDR1 and CDR2 sequences are MNHNY and SVGAGI (reference sequence). CDR3 in DNA: TGTGCCAGCAGTTACTCGGTTCAGATCGGGGAGCTGTTTTTT. Amino acids: CASSYSVQIGELFF.

This chain links TRBV7-9 with TRBJ2-2, with D possibly TRBD1 on 6 matching bases. V was shortened by 7 bases and J by 1 base, with 16 bases between the two germline ends. From germline, CDR1 is SEHNR and CDR2 FQNEAQ (reference sequence). The CDR3 length is 16 residues. The CDR3 DNA sequence: TGTGCCAGCACGCCACAGGGAAGGGTGAACACCGGGGAGCTGTTTTTT. It is translated as CASTPQGRVNTGELFF.

The chain employs TRBV5-4 and TRBJ2-2; 7 bases are a match to TRBD1. V shed 4 bases and J 1 base; nucleotides not matched to a gene: 4. In germline, CDR1 is SGHNT, CDR2 YYREEE (reference sequence). This CDR3 contains 15 residues. CDR3 sequence: CASSMTGWNTGELFF. The CDR3 coding sequence is TGTGCCAGCAGCATGACAGGGTGGAACACCGGGGAGCTGTTTTTT.

CDR3 sequence: CASSSGQGVGTEAFF. The DNA for the CDR3 is TGTGCCAGCAGCTCTGGACAGGGTGTCGGCACTGAAGCTTTCTTT. This rearrangement joins TRBV7-6 to TRBJ1-1; 8 nucleotides align to TRBD1. J lost 4 bases, V lost 4 bases, and 8 bases had no gene match. There are 15 residues in the CDR3. The germline V gene has CDR1 SGHVS and CDR2 FNYEAQ.

The chain is built from TRBV30 and TRBJ2-7; a weak D match, TRBD2 (6 bases). Germline V CDR1 and CDR2: GTSNPN, SVGIG (reference sequence). The CDR3 loop spans 13 amino acids. V was clipped by 2 bases and J by 6 bases, with 14 bases between them. The CDR3 DNA reads TGTGCCTGGAGTCGGGTGGGGGGTGGCGAGCAGTACTTC. This sequence encodes CAWSRVGGGEQYF. Complete variable domain (other parts from reference TRBV30 and TRBJ2-7): SQTIHQWPATLVQPVGSPLSLECTVEGTSNPNLYWYRQAAGRGLQLLFYSVGIGQISSEVPQNLSASRPQDRQFILSSKKLLLSDSGFYLCAWSRVGGGEQYFGPGTRLTVT.

The rearrangement uses TRBV6-5 and TRBJ2-5, with TRBD1 identical over 8 bases. V gave up 4 bases and J gave up 5 bases; unmatched junction bases: 6. Per the germline V gene, CDR1 is MNHEY and CDR2 is SVGAGI. The length of the CDR3 is 14 residues. The CDR3 coding sequence is TGTGCCAGCAGTTCAGGGGGCGCTGGCGAGACCCAGTACTTC. Translating it yields CASSSGGAGETQYF.

In this sample, this clone turned up a few times. V usage is TRBV9 and J usage is TRBJ1-3, with TRBD1 matching 10 bases. The V gene's germline CDR1 is SGDLS and CDR2 YYNGEE. The length of the CDR3 is 14 residues. With 4 bases clipped from V and 4 bases from J, the junction kept 2 bases outside the gene matches. CDR3: CASSRDRGGNTIYF. The CDR3 nucleotides read TGTGCCAGCAGCCGGGACAGGGGAGGAAACACCATATATTTT. Full variable domain (remainder filled in from reference TRBV9 and TRBJ1-3): DSGVTQTPKHLITATGQRVTLRCSPRSGDLSVYWYQQSLDQGLQFLIQYYNGEERAKGNILERFSAQQFPDLHSELNLSSLELGDSALYFCASSRDRGGNTIYFGEGSWLTVV.